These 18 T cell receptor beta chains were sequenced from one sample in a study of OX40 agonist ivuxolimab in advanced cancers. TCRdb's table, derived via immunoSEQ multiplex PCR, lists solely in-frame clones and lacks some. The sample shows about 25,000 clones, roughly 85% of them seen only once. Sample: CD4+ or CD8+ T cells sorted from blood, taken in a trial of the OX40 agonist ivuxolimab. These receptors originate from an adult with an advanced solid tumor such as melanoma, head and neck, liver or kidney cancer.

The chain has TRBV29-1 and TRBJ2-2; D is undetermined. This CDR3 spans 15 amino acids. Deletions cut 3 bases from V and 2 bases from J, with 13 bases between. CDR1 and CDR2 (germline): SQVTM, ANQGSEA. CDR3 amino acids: CSVDLGSTNTGELFF. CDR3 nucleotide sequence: TGCAGCGTTGATTTGGGCAGCACCAACACCGGGGAGCTGTTTTTT.

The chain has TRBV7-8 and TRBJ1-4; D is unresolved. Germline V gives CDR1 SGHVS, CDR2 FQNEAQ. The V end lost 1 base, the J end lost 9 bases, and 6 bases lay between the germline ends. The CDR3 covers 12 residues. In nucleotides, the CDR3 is TGTGCCAGCAGCTTAGGAGGCCAAAAACTGTTTTTT. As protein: CASSLGGQKLFF.

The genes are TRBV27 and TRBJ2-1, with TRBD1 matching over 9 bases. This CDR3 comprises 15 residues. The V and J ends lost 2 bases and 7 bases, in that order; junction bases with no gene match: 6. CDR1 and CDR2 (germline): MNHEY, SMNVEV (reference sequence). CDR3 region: CASSLLGQGYNEQFF. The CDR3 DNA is TGTGCCAGCAGTTTACTGGGACAGGGTTATAATGAGCAGTTCTTC.

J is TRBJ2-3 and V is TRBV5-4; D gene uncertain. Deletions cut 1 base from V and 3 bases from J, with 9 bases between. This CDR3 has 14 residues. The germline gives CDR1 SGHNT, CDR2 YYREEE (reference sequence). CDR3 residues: CASSLPGGTDTQYF. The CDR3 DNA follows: TGTGCCAGCAGCTTGCCAGGTGGGACAGATACGCAGTATTTT.

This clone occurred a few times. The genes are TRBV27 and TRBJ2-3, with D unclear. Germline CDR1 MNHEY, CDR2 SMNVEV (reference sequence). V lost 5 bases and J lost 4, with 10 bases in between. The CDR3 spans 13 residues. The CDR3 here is CASSMGLADTQYF. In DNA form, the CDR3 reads TGTGCCAGCAGTATGGGGTTGGCAGATACGCAGTATTTT.

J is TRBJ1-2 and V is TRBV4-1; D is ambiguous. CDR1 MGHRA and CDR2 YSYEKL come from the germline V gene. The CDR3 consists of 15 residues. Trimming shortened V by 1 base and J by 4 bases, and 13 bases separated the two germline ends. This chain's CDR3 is CASSQVVATGYGYTF. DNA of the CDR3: TGCGCCAGCAGCCAAGTTGTCGCAACCGGCTATGGCTACACCTTC.

In nucleotides, the CDR3 is TGTGCCAGTACCCCCACAGGGTTCACTGAAGCTTTCTTT. The encoded protein is CASTPTGFTEAFF. The V call is TRBV19, the J call TRBJ1-1; D may be TRBD1 (6 bases). Trimming cost V 7 bases and J 4 bases, with 13 bases left between them. Germline V CDR1 and CDR2: LNHDA, SQIVND (reference sequence). The CDR3 spans 13 residues.

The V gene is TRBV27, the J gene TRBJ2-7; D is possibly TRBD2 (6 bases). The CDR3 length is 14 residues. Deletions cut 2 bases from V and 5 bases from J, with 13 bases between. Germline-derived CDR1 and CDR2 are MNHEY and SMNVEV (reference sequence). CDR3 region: CASSLAGNIHEQYF. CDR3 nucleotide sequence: TGTGCCAGCAGTTTAGCGGGAAACATCCACGAGCAGTACTTC.

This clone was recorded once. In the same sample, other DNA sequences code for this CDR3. The CDR3 loop is CASSVGQGAYEQYF. For the CDR3, the DNA is TGTGCCAGCAGCGTAGGACAGGGGGCCTACGAGCAGTACTTC. V usage is TRBV9 and J usage is TRBJ2-7; 9 bases align to TRBD1. After removal of 0 bases from V and 2 bases from J, the junction contained 0 bases not matched to a gene. This CDR3 is built from 14 residues. Germline V gene sequence: CDR1 SGDLS, CDR2 YYNGEE.

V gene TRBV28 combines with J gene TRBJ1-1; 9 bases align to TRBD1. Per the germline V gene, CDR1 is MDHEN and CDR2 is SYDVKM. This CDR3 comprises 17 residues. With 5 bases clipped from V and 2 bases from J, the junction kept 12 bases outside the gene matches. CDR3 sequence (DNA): TGTGCCAGCAGTACTCTGGACAGGGGACCGGAAAACACTGAAGCTTTCTTT. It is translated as CASSTLDRGPENTEAFF.

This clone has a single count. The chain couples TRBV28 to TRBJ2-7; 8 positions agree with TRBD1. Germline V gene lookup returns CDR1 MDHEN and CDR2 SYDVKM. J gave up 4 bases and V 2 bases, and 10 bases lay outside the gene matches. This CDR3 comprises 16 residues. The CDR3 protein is CASSLPDRVNSYEQYF. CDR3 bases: TGTGCCAGCAGTTTACCGGACAGGGTCAACTCATACGAGCAGTACTTC.

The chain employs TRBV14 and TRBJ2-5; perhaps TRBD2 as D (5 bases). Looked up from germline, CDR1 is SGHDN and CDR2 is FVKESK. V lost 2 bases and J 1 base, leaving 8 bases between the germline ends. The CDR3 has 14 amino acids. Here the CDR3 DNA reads TGTGCCAGCAGCCAATGGGAGTCCCAAGAGACCCAGTACTTC. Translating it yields CASSQWESQETQYF.

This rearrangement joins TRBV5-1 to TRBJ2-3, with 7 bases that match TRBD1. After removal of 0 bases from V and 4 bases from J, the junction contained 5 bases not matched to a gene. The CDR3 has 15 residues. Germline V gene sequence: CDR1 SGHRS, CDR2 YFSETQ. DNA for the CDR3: TGCGCCAGCAGCTTGGCCTTAACAGGGGCAGATACGCAGTATTTT. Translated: CASSLALTGADTQYF.

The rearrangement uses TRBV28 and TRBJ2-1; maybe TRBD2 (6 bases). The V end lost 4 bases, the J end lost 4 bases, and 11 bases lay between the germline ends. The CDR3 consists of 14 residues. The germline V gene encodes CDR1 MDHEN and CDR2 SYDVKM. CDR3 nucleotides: TGTGCCAGCAGTTCCGGGACTCTTTACAATGAGCAGTTCTTC. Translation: CASSSGTLYNEQFF. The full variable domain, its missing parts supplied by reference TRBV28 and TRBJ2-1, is DVKVTQSSRYLVKRTGEKVFLECVQDMDHENMFWYRQDPGLGLRLIYFSYDVKMKEKGDIPEGYSVSREKKERFSLILESASTNQTSMYLCASSSGTLYNEQFFGPGTRLTVL.

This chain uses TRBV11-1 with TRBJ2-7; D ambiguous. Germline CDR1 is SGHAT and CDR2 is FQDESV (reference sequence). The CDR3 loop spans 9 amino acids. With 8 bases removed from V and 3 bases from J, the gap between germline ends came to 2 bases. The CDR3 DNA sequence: TGTGCCAGCCTCTACGAGCAGTACTTC. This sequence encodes CASLYEQYF. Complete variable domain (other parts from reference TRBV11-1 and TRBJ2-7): EAEVAQSPRYKITEKSQAVAFWCDPISGHATLYWYRQILGQGPELLVQFQDESVVDDSQLPKDRFSAERLKGVDSTLKIQPAELGDSAMYLCASLYEQYFGPGTRLTVT.

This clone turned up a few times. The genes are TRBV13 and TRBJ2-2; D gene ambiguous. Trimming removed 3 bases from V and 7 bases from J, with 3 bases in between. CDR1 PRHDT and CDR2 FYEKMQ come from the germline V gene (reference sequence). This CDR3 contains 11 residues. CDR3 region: CASSFYGELFF. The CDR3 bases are TGTGCCAGCAGCTTTTACGGGGAGCTGTTTTTT.

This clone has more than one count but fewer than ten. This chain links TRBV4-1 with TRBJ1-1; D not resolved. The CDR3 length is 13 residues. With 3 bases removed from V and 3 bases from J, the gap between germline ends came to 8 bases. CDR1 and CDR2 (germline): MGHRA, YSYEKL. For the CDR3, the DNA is TGCGCCAGCAGCCACTGGGTCGACACTGAAGCTTTCTTT. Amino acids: CASSHWVDTEAFF.

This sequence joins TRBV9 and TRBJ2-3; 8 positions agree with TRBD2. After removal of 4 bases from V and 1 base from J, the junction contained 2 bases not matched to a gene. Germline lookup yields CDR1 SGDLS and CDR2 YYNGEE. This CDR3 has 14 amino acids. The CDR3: CASSPGGGTDTQYF. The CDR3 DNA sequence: TGTGCCAGCAGCCCGGGGGGGGGCACAGATACGCAGTATTTT.